One and the same sample provided the 27 T cell receptor beta chains below, sequenced in a study of CD8+CD57+ T cells in acquired aplastic anemia. Genomic DNA was employed as the template in profiling TCR beta VDJ and CDR3. TCRdb passed the reads through MiXCR, listing each CDR3 protein once. This sample has a few hundred thousand distinct CDR3 sequences, with 45% to 70% found just once. The material sequenced was sorted CD4+, CD8+, or CD8+CD57+ T cells (not recorded which) from PBMCs. Receptors were obtained from a human donor with severe aplastic anemia or a healthy control (not recorded which).

This clonotype was seen repeatedly, ten times or more. The chain recombines TRBV19 with TRBJ2-7; tentative D call: TRBD1 (6 bases). V lost 5 bases and J lost 6, with 17 bases in between. Germline CDR1 reads LNHDA; CDR2 reads SQIVND (reference sequence). The CDR3 spans 14 residues. In DNA, the CDR3 is TGTGCCAGTAGTTTCTCCGGGACACGGATCGAGCAGTACTTC. Encoded protein: CASSFSGTRIEQYF.

This clonotype has at least ten counts. The CDR3 region has the DNA TGCAGCGTTGGAGGCGGGACCGGGGAGCTGTTTTTT. It specifies CSVGGGTGELFF. The chain is built from TRBV29-1 and TRBJ2-2; D possibly corresponds to TRBD2 (5 bases). This CDR3 region has 12 residues. The ends were cut back, 4 bases at V and 5 bases at J, with 8 bases in the middle. Germline V gives CDR1 SQVTM, CDR2 ANQGSEA.

This clonotype has ten or more counts. The rearrangement links TRBV6-6 to TRBJ2-3, with TRBD2 as a possible D gene (6 bases). CDR1 is MNHNY, CDR2 SVGAGI, per germline (reference sequence). The CDR3 is 13 amino acids. V was shortened by 6 bases and J by 2 bases, with 9 bases between the two germline ends. CDR3 protein: CASSRDSTDTQYF. As DNA, the CDR3 is TGTGCCAGCAGCCGGGACTCCACAGATACGCAGTATTTT.

This clonotype was counted many times. The chain uses TRBV5-8 and TRBJ1-2; D not resolved. Germline assignment: CDR1 SGHTS and CDR2 YDEGEE. V shed 1 base and J shed 3 bases, with 4 bases lying between them. The CDR3 extends over 12 amino acids. The DNA for the CDR3 is TGTGCCAGCAGCTTGACAGACTATGGCTACACCTTC. Its translation is CASSLTDYGYTF.

The chain carries TRBV7-2 and TRBJ2-2; D is possibly TRBD1 (5 bases). Trimming took off 5 bases at V and 8 bases at J, with 9 bases between the two ends. This CDR3 contains 12 residues. CDR1 is SGHTA, CDR2 FQGNSA, per germline. In DNA form, the CDR3 reads TGTGCCAGCAGCCAGCAGGGAGGGGAGCTGTTTTTT. Protein: CASSQQGGELFF.

This clonotype was seen only a few times. A junction boundary mismatches the germline segment, possibly from a read error. V and J are TRBV5-1 and TRBJ1-5; unclear D gene. Germline V lookup: CDR1 SGHRS, CDR2 YFSETQ. CDR3 length equals 13 residues. The CDR3, as DNA: TGCGCCAGCAGATTGGACGGGGATCAGCCCCAGCATTTT. It specifies CASRLDGDQPQHF. Using reference TRBV5-1 and TRBJ1-5 for the parts outside the CDR3, the full variable domain is KAGVTQTPRYLIKTRGQQVTLSCSPISGHRSVSWYQQTPGQGLQFLFEYFSETQRNKGNFPGRFSGRQFSNSRSEMNVSTLELGDSALYLCASRLDGDQPQHFGDGTRLSIL.

This sequence joins TRBV20-1 and TRBJ2-7; D tentatively fits TRBD1 or TRBD2 (6 bases each). The germline V gene encodes CDR1 DFQATT and CDR2 SNEGSKA (reference sequence). Between the trimmed V and J ends, which lost 3 bases and 4 bases, there was a span of 13 bases. This CDR3 region has 13 residues. Here the CDR3 reads CSARGGGRYEQYF. Written as DNA, the CDR3 is TGCAGTGCTAGGGGGGGCGGGCGGTACGAGCAGTACTTC.

The genes are TRBV6-5 and TRBJ2-1; D is perhaps TRBD1 (6 bases). CDR3 length: 12 amino acids. Germline-derived CDR1 and CDR2 are MNHEY and SVGAGI. The V and J ends lost 7 bases and 8 bases respectively, with 12 bases between them. Here the CDR3 reads CASKGDSDEQFF. CDR3 DNA: TGTGCCAGCAAGGGGGATTCTGATGAGCAGTTCTTC.

This clonotype has just a few counts. This chain joins TRBV10-3 and TRBJ2-1; 9 bases are shared with TRBD2. CDR3 size: 13 residues. In germline, CDR1 is ENHRY, CDR2 SYGVKD. V lost 4 bases to trimming and J lost 12 bases; unmatched junction nucleotides: 7. The DNA of the CDR3 is TGTGCCATCAGTGTATCTAGCGGGGTGGGGCAGTTCTTC. Its protein is CAISVSSGVGQFF.

This rearrangement joins TRBV2 to TRBJ1-2; possibly TRBD1 for D (6 bases). This CDR3 is built from 14 residues. V dropped 9 bases and J dropped 3 bases, with 17 bases sitting between them. From germline, CDR1 is SNHLY and CDR2 FYNNEI. The CDR3 loop reads CASALGARDYGYTF. CDR3 DNA sequence: TGTGCCAGTGCCCTGGGGGCCCGCGACTATGGCTACACCTTC.

V usage is TRBV20-1 and J usage is TRBJ2-1; perhaps D is TRBD1 or TRBD2 (5 bases each). CDR3 size: 14 residues. The V gene's germline CDR1 is DFQATT and CDR2 SNEGSKA (reference sequence). V shed 3 bases and J shed 4 bases, with 13 bases lying between them. The CDR3 nucleotides read TGCAGTGCTAGTCGGGGCGGGCCTTACAATGAGCAGTTCTTC. This sequence encodes CSASRGGPYNEQFF.

The V gene is TRBV7-8, the J gene TRBJ1-2; the D gene is possibly TRBD1 (6 bases). Trimming took 5 bases from V and 2 from J, leaving 12 bases between them. Looked up from germline, CDR1 is SGHVS and CDR2 is FQNEAQ. The CDR3 covers 14 residues. The CDR3 region has the DNA TGTGCCAGCAGCGAAGGACAGAAGAACTATGGCTACACCTTC. This sequence encodes CASSEGQKNYGYTF.

This clonotype has just a few counts. V is TRBV10-2 and J is TRBJ1-5; D possibly corresponds to TRBD1 (6 bases). This CDR3 comprises 15 residues. The germline V gene has CDR1 WSHSY and CDR2 SAAADI. V was trimmed by 0 bases and J by 16 bases, leaving 22 bases between them. DNA for the CDR3: TGCGCCAGCAGTGAGTCCGTAGGGGGGGGCCGACTAAAACATTTT. This codes for CASSESVGGGRLKHF.

In regard to this clonotype: The germline gene is not matched at one end of the junction; a read error may be the cause. The rearrangement uses TRBV2 and TRBJ1-1; 7 nucleotides line up with TRBD1. Germline CDR1 is SNHLY and CDR2 is FYNNEI. CDR3 length equals 13 residues. CDR3 amino acids: CASSEDRAGEAFF. CDR3 DNA sequence: TGTGCCAGCAGCGAAGACAGGGCGGGTGAAGCTTTCTTT.

The chain has TRBV10-3 and TRBJ2-7; 8 nucleotides match TRBD2. Trimming took 10 bases from V and 3 from J; bases not matched to a gene: 11. The CDR3 totals 14 residues. Germline V CDR1 and CDR2: ENHRY, SYGVKD. The CDR3 sequence: CASMTAGGHYEQYF. CDR3 coding DNA: TGTGCCAGTATGACTGCGGGGGGCCACTACGAGCAGTACTTC.

The chain is built from TRBV2 and TRBJ2-1; a weak D match, TRBD2 (5 bases). Between the trimmed V and J ends, which lost 1 base and 10 bases, there was a span of 11 bases. CDR1 is SNHLY, CDR2 FYNNEI, per germline. The CDR3 loop spans 13 amino acids. CDR3 DNA sequence: TGTGCCAGCAGTGAAGGTTGGGCTAGCGAGCAGTTCTTC. Protein sequence: CASSEGWASEQFF.

Points on this clonotype: A single base separates this from a much larger clone, so it may be a read error. The gene calls are TRBV20-1 and TRBJ2-4, with D possibly being TRBD1 or TRBD2 (5 bases each). Trimming removed 0 bases at V and 16 bases at J, with 16 bases between. Germline V gene data show CDR1 as DFQATT and CDR2 as SNEGSKA (reference sequence). The CDR3 sequence is 12 residues long. As DNA, the CDR3 is TGCAGTGCTAGAGACCGGGGCCCGCTACACTACTTC. This encodes CSARDRGPLHYF.

The CDR3 protein is CASSLGGTAYGYTF. CDR3 coding DNA: TGTGCCAGCAGCCTAGGGGGGACTGCCTATGGCTACACCTTC. The chain links TRBV7-9 to TRBJ1-2; D might be TRBD1 (6 bases). V was shortened by 5 bases and J by 4 bases, with 14 bases between the two germline ends. The CDR3 runs to 14 residues. Looked up from germline, CDR1 is SEHNR and CDR2 is FQNEAQ (reference sequence).

The V and J genes are TRBV5-1 and TRBJ2-7; 7 bases fit TRBD1. V trimming: 0 bases; J trimming: 2 bases; junction bases outside the gene matches: 2. The CDR3 covers 14 residues. Germline CDR1 reads SGHRS; CDR2 reads YFSETQ. The chain's CDR3 is CASSLEQGTYEQYF. CDR3 nucleotide sequence: TGCGCCAGCAGCTTGGAACAGGGGACCTACGAGCAGTACTTC.

V usage is TRBV7-8 and J usage is TRBJ2-7; 10 positions agree with TRBD2. The J segment lost 2 bases and the V segment lost 5 bases, leaving 6 bases of the junction unmatched. Per the germline V gene, CDR1 is SGHVS and CDR2 is FQNEAQ. This CDR3 spans 15 amino acids. The CDR3 sequence: CASSTGLAVTYEQYF. The CDR3 coding sequence is TGTGCCAGCAGCACTGGACTAGCGGTCACCTACGAGCAGTACTTC.

This clonotype showed up many times. V usage is TRBV19 and J usage is TRBJ1-1; D remains unclear. CDR1 is LNHDA and CDR2 is SQIVND in the germline V gene (reference sequence). The CDR3 sequence is 13 residues long. V lost 2 bases, J lost 1 base, and 5 bases lay in between. CDR3 in DNA: TGTGCCAGTAGTATAAGACAGAACACTGAAGCTTTCTTT. This sequence encodes CASSIRQNTEAFF. Complete variable domain (other parts from reference TRBV19 and TRBJ1-1): DGGITQSPKYLFRKEGQNVTLSCEQNLNHDAMYWYRQDPGQGLRLIYYSQIVNDFQKGDIAEGYSVSREKKESFPLTVTSAQKNPTAFYLCASSIRQNTEAFFGQGTRLTVV.

The chain carries TRBV20-1 and TRBJ2-3; 10 bases agree with TRBD2. The CDR3 has 15 residues. The V segment lost 4 bases and the J segment 0 bases; nucleotides outside the gene matches: 4. CDR1 and CDR2 from the germline V gene are DFQATT and SNEGSKA (reference sequence). The DNA for the CDR3 is TGCAGTGCTAAAGGAGCGGGAGGGAGCACAGATACGCAGTATTTT. It encodes CSAKGAGGSTDTQYF.

This clonotype turned up a few times. This chain uses TRBV25-1 with TRBJ1-1; possibly TRBD1 for D (5 bases). The germline V gene encodes CDR1 MGHDK and CDR2 SYGVNS. There are 13 residues in the CDR3. The germline V and J ends were trimmed by 5 bases and 2 bases, with 9 bases remaining between them. CDR3 DNA: TGTGCCAGCAGTTTGACAGTCAACACTGAAGCTTTCTTT. Its protein is CASSLTVNTEAFF.

The J gene is TRBJ2-5, the V gene TRBV7-6; D is ambiguous. Per the germline V gene, CDR1 is SGHVS and CDR2 is FNYEAQ. Trimming removed 1 base at V and 3 bases at J, with 9 bases between. This CDR3 is 14 amino acids long. This chain's CDR3 is CASSLGVGKETQYF. The CDR3 DNA follows: TGTGCCAGCAGCTTAGGGGTGGGGAAAGAGACCCAGTACTTC.

A remark on this clonotype: The conserved phenylalanine or tryptophan is not found at the CDR3 terminus, so this likely reflects a read error. CDR3 sequence reads: CACSRQGATGELFL. CDR3 DNA: TGTGCCTGCAGTAGACAGGGGGCCACCGGGGAGCTGTTTCTT. V usage is TRBV12-3 or TRBV12-4 and J usage is TRBJ2-2, with TRBD1 matching over 10 bases. This CDR3 has 14 residues.

The chain couples TRBV5-1 to TRBJ1-2; TRBD1 is a possible D gene (6 bases). Germline loops: CDR1 SGHRS, CDR2 YFSETQ. Between the trimmed V and J ends, which lost 3 bases and 6 bases, there was a span of 12 bases. The CDR3 length is 13 residues. CDR3 nucleotides: TGCGCCAGCAGCTCCAGGGGCGCAGATGGCTACACCTTC. It specifies CASSSRGADGYTF.

This clonotype has just a few counts. This CDR3 reads CAIERGRGADEQYF. DNA for the CDR3: TGTGCCATCGAGAGAGGGCGTGGGGCGGACGAGCAGTACTTC. The V and J genes are TRBV10-3 and TRBJ2-7; TRBD1 or TRBD2 may be the D gene (5 bases each). The length of the CDR3 is 14 residues. From germline, CDR1 is ENHRY and CDR2 SYGVKD. The V end lost 8 bases, the J end lost 5 bases, and 19 bases lay between the germline ends.